Each of the 26 T cell receptor beta chains below was sequenced from the same sample in a study of molecular identifiers for immune sequencing clone quantification (dated by TCRdb to the late 2010s). The library was produced with PCR. Sequencing was performed on an Illumina HiSeq 4000. The public reads were run again by TCRdb, first through fastp at Q25 and then through MiXCR, and only productive beta chains were kept. Every CDR3 protein is listed once, alongside the most common genes and DNA of its rows. The sample yields about 510,000 distinct CDR3 sequences; roughly 23% were counted once. The ten largest make up under 0.85% of the sample. Sequenced: naive CD8+ T cells from blood, with Jurkat cell RNA spiked in. Interpreted using the paper, the cell subset or site label stands for: FACS-sorted CD8+CD4-CCR7+CD45RA+ naive T cells. Source of these receptors: a human donor in good health. Some libraries in this study had Jurkat cell RNA spiked in.

The chain recombines TRBV5-6 with TRBJ2-7; 8 bases fit TRBD1. The CDR3 runs to 15 residues. Germline CDR1 SGHDT, CDR2 YYEEEE. V was pared by 0 bases and J by 2 bases, with 4 bases of the junction left unmatched. This CDR3 reads CASSLATGGAYEQYF. As DNA, the CDR3 is TGTGCCAGCAGCTTGGCTACAGGGGGAGCCTACGAGCAGTACTTC.

Of note for this clonotype: Lacking the conserved final phenylalanine or tryptophan, this CDR3 likely reflects a read error. The V and J genes are TRBV7-2 and TRBJ2-7; 7 bases agree with TRBD2. Trimming took 0 bases from V and 5 from J; bases not matched to a gene: 7. There are 15 residues in the CDR3. CDR1 and CDR2 from the germline V gene are SGHTA and FQGNSA. The CDR3: CASSLAGGRAHEQYL. CDR3 nucleotides: TGTGCCAGCAGCTTAGCGGGTGGGAGGGCCCACGAGCAGTACCTC.

V usage is TRBV29-1 and J usage is TRBJ2-7, with a tentative D call TRBD1 (6 bases). The CDR3 is 15 residues long. Germline CDR1 reads SQVTM; CDR2 reads ANQGSEA. Trimming took 7 bases from V and 3 from J, leaving 22 bases between them. For the CDR3, the DNA is TGCAGCGCCGACACTTTCAGGGGACCCAACTACGAGCAGTACTTC. It specifies CSADTFRGPNYEQYF.

This clonotype has more than one count but fewer than ten. This chain links TRBV20-1 with TRBJ2-7; the match to TRBD2 covers 11 bases. This CDR3 has 14 amino acids. The V gene's germline CDR1 is DFQATT and CDR2 SNEGSKA (reference sequence). Germline trimming cut 5 bases from V and 4 bases from J; bases unmatched to any gene: 7. The CDR3 reads CSAPSSGGPYEQYF. The DNA for the CDR3 is TGCAGTGCTCCGTCTAGCGGGGGGCCATACGAGCAGTACTTC.

Concerning this clonotype: The junction does not match germline at one end; this may be a read error. V is TRBV27 and J is TRBJ2-7; unclear D gene. Germline CDR1 MNHEY, CDR2 SMNVEV (reference sequence). This CDR3 contains 13 residues. The DNA of the CDR3 is TGTGCCAGCGGTTTAGGGCGCTCCTACGAGCAGTACTTC. Amino acids: CASGLGRSYEQYF.

As for this clonotype: This may stem from a read error, because a much larger clone lies one nucleotide away. The V gene is TRBV29-1, the J gene TRBJ1-2; no clear D. Germline assignment: CDR1 SQVTM and CDR2 ANQGSEA. The CDR3 extends over 14 amino acids. In nucleotides, the CDR3 is TGCAGCGTTAAGTCACAAGGCGGTCTTTATGGCTACATCTTC. Protein product: CSVKSQGGLYGYIF.

This clonotype was counted between two and nine times. This chain joins TRBV30 and TRBJ2-7, with D uncertain. With 1 base removed from V and 4 bases from J, the gap between germline ends came to 2 bases. CDR1 and CDR2 (germline): GTSNPN, SVGIG (reference sequence). This CDR3 spans 10 amino acids. CDR3 DNA sequence: TGTGCCTGGAGTGGATACGAGCAGTACTTC. Its translation is CAWSGYEQYF.

The chain carries TRBV19 and TRBJ1-6; unclear D gene. Germline assignment: CDR1 LNHDA and CDR2 SQIVND (reference sequence). V gave up 9 bases and J gave up 1 base, with 16 bases separating them. This CDR3 is 16 amino acids long. The CDR3 sequence is CASRDFIGSYNSPLHF. Here the CDR3 DNA reads TGTGCCAGCAGAGACTTCATCGGGTCCTATAATTCACCCCTCCACTTT.

At least ten counts were recorded for this clonotype. The CDR3 is CASSQDILGPAGQETQYF. CDR3 nucleotides: TGCGCCAGCAGCCAAGACATACTGGGCCCGGCCGGCCAAGAGACCCAGTACTTC. The chain recombines TRBV4-1 with TRBJ2-5; D unclear. The CDR3 extends over 18 amino acids. V gave up 0 bases and J gave up 1 base, with 18 bases separating them. Germline CDR1 and CDR2: MGHRA and YSYEKL.

This clonotype was recorded many times. CDR3 nucleotide sequence: TGTGCCAGCAGCTCCCTGACAGGGGCCAACGTCCTGACTTTC. Translating it yields CASSSLTGANVLTF. The J gene is TRBJ2-6, the V gene TRBV7-2; no definite D call. Trimming removed 4 bases from V and 4 bases from J, with 8 bases in between. The CDR3 spans 14 residues. Germline V CDR1 and CDR2: SGHTA, FQGNSA.

This clonotype was detected many times. The rearrangement joins TRBV5-1 to TRBJ2-5; possible D gene TRBD1, 5 bases. V was cut by 5 bases and J by 5 bases, with 13 bases left in between. CDR1 is SGHRS and CDR2 is YFSETQ in the germline V gene. This CDR3 spans 13 amino acids. The CDR3, as DNA: TGCGCCAGCAGACCTACAGGTGGGGAGACCCAGTACTTC. As protein: CASRPTGGETQYF. Based on the CDR3 plus reference TRBV5-1 and TRBJ2-5, the full variable domain is KAGVTQTPRYLIKTRGQQVTLSCSPISGHRSVSWYQQTPGQGLQFLFEYFSETQRNKGNFPGRFSGRQFSNSRSEMNVSTLELGDSALYLCASRPTGGETQYFGPGTRLLVL.

Notes on this clonotype: Mismatch with germline at one junction end may stem from a read error. The chain employs TRBV6-6 and TRBJ2-7; tentative D call: TRBD1 (6 bases). This CDR3 is built from 13 residues. The germline CDR1 and CDR2 sequences are MNHNY and SVGAGI (reference sequence). CDR3 sequence reads: CASSRGQSYERYF. CDR3 bases: TGTGCCAGCAGCCGAGGACAGTCCTACGAGCGGTACTTC.

Turning to this clonotype: The germline gene is not matched at one end of the junction; a read error may be the cause. This sequence joins TRBV7-9 and TRBJ1-5; no clear D. The CDR3 consists of 12 residues. Germline V gene sequence: CDR1 SEHNR, CDR2 FQNEAQ (reference sequence). CDR3 nucleotides: TGTGCCAGCAGGTTGGACGATCATCCCCAGCATTTT. Its translation is CASRLDDHPQHF.

There are many counts of this clonotype. The chain has TRBV20-1 and TRBJ2-5, with 7 bases lining up with TRBD1. This CDR3 comprises 13 residues. After removal of 5 bases from V and 4 bases from J, the junction contained 7 bases not matched to a gene. The germline V gene encodes CDR1 DFQATT and CDR2 SNEGSKA (reference sequence). The CDR3 nucleotides read TGCAGTGCTGATAGGGACAGTCCAGAGACCCAGTACTTC. It yields the protein CSADRDSPETQYF.

A note on this clonotype: A clone one base away is much larger, so this may be a read error. The J gene is TRBJ2-7, the V gene TRBV2, with 8 bases that match TRBD1. J lost 2 bases, V lost 9 bases, and 9 bases had no gene match. The CDR3 is 14 residues long. Germline CDR1 reads SNHLY; CDR2 reads FYNNEI. The CDR3 loop reads CASRVRTGPYEQYF. In nucleotides, the CDR3 is TGTGCCAGTCGAGTCAGGACAGGGCCCTACGAGCAGTACTTC.

Details on this clonotype: A much larger clone differs from this one at a single base, so this may be a read error. The V gene is TRBV14, the J gene TRBJ2-7; 7 nucleotides align to TRBD1. CDR1 is SGHDN and CDR2 is FVKESK in the germline V gene. With 2 bases clipped from V and 4 bases from J, the junction kept 8 bases outside the gene matches. The CDR3 contains 15 residues. CDR3 sequence (DNA): TGTGCCAGCAGCCAACATACAGGGGAACTGTACGAGCAGTACTTC. Protein product: CASSQHTGELYEQYF. The variable domain in full, completed from reference TRBV14 and TRBJ2-7, reads EAGVTQFPSHSVIEKGQTVTLRCDPISGHDNLYWYRRVMGKEIKFLLHFVKESKQDESGMPNNRFLAERTGGTYSTLKVQPAELEDSGVYFCASSQHTGELYEQYFGPGTRLTVT.

The genes are TRBV12-3 or TRBV12-4 and TRBJ1-2; tentative D call: TRBD1 (5 bases). The CDR3 contains 15 residues. Deletions cut 5 bases from V and 8 bases from J, with 21 bases between. The chain's CDR3 is CASSLPGRPLYGYTF. CDR3 DNA: TGTGCCAGCAGTCTACCGGGACGCCCTCTGTACGGCTACACCTTC.

The sample holds a few counts of this clonotype. The genes are TRBV20-1 and TRBJ2-2, with D possibly being TRBD1 (5 bases). CDR3 length: 13 amino acids. Trimming left V 0 bases short and J 6 bases short, with 8 bases between. Germline V lookup: CDR1 DFQATT, CDR2 SNEGSKA (reference sequence). The chain's CDR3 is CSARDLGAGELFF. The CDR3, as DNA: TGCAGTGCTAGAGATTTAGGGGCCGGGGAGCTGTTTTTT.

The chain carries TRBV19 and TRBJ1-1; no clear D. Germline V lookup: CDR1 LNHDA, CDR2 SQIVND (reference sequence). This CDR3 is 14 amino acids long. The germline V and J ends were trimmed by 4 bases and 4 bases, with 13 bases remaining between them. CDR3 amino acids: CASSRSLQGTEAFF. CDR3 sequence (DNA): TGTGCCAGTAGTAGGTCCCTCCAAGGCACTGAAGCTTTCTTT.

As concerns this clonotype: One base away lies a much larger clone, so this may be a sequencing read error. The conserved closing phenylalanine or tryptophan is absent in this CDR3, likely reflecting a read error. The gene calls are TRBV7-2 and TRBJ2-2; weak D call: TRBD1 (5 bases). This CDR3 spans 17 amino acids. Germline-derived CDR1 and CDR2 are SGHTA and FQGNSA. The V end lost 2 bases, the J end lost 6 bases, and 19 bases lay between the germline ends. CDR3 coding DNA: TGTGCCAGCAGCTTATTTGCTATGCAGGGTCTAGCCGGGGAGCTGTTTTTA. Amino acids: CASSLFAMQGLAGELFL.

This clonotype was seen many times. The rearrangement links TRBV28 to TRBJ2-3, with D possibly TRBD1 on 6 matching bases. This CDR3 contains 17 residues. The germline V gene encodes CDR1 MDHEN and CDR2 SYDVKM. Deletions cut 3 bases from V and 3 bases from J, with 19 bases between. The CDR3 here is CASSFPPQGFQTDTQYF. The CDR3, as DNA: TGTGCCAGCAGTTTCCCCCCACAGGGTTTTCAGACAGATACGCAGTATTTT.

This clonotype appeared a single time. One base away lies a much larger clone, so this may be a sequencing read error. It is likely a read error, because the conserved phenylalanine at the end of the CDR3 is missing. The chain recombines TRBV24-1 with TRBJ1-1, with TRBD1 as a possible D gene (5 bases). The CDR3 loop spans 12 amino acids. The germline V gene has CDR1 KGHDR and CDR2 SFDVKD. The V and J ends lost 3 bases and 6 bases respectively, with 7 bases between them. CDR3 sequence: CATSDGGSEAFL. CDR3 sequence (DNA): TGTGCCACCAGTGATGGGGGGTCTGAAGCTTTCCTT.

A few counts support this clonotype. The chain has TRBV5-4 and TRBJ2-3, with a possible D match to TRBD2 (6 bases). The V end lost 3 bases, the J end lost 2 bases, and 13 bases lay between the germline ends. Germline V gene data show CDR1 as SGHNT and CDR2 as YYREEE (reference sequence). This CDR3 contains 15 residues. CDR3 coding DNA: TGTGCCAGCAGCTCCGCGGGATCCAACACAGATACGCAGTATTTT. It yields the protein CASSSAGSNTDTQYF.

The gene calls are TRBV4-3 and TRBJ2-5; TRBD2 matches 9 bases. This CDR3 comprises 17 residues. Germline assignment: CDR1 LGHNA and CDR2 YSLEER. The J segment lost 2 bases and the V segment lost 0 bases, leaving 7 bases of the junction unmatched. CDR3 sequence reads: CASSQDLSGRNQETQYF. The CDR3 coding sequence is TGCGCCAGCAGCCAAGATCTAAGCGGGAGGAATCAAGAGACCCAGTACTTC.

The chain recombines TRBV28 with TRBJ2-5; TRBD2 agrees at 10 bases. Germline V gene sequence: CDR1 MDHEN, CDR2 SYDVKM. This CDR3 comprises 15 residues. J gave up 5 bases and V 2 bases, and 5 bases lay outside the gene matches. CDR3 residues: CASSLPTSGRETQYF. CDR3 sequence (DNA): TGTGCCAGCAGTTTACCGACTAGCGGGCGGGAGACCCAGTACTTC.

The chain couples TRBV12-3 or TRBV12-4 to TRBJ2-3; D uncertain. This CDR3 has 15 amino acids. Trimming took 3 bases from V and 6 from J, leaving 16 bases between them. CDR3 sequence: CASSFTVVAQDTQYF. The CDR3 nucleotides are TGTGCCAGCAGTTTCACAGTGGTAGCACAGGATACGCAGTATTTT.